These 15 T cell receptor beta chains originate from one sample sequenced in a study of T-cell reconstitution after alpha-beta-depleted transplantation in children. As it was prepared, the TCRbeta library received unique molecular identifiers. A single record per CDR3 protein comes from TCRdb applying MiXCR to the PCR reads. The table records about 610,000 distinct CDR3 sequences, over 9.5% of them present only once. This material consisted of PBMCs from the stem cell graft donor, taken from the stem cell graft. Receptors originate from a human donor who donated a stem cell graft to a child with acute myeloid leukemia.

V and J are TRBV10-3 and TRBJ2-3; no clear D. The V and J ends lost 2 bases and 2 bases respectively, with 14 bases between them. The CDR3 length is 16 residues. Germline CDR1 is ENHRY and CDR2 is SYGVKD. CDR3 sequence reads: CAISELRLEITDTQYF. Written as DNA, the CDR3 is TGTGCCATCAGTGAGCTCCGACTGGAAATCACAGATACGCAGTATTTT.

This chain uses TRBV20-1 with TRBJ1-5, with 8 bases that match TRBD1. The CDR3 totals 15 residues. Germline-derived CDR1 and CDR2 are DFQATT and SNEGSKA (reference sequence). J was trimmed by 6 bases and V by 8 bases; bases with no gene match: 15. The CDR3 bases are TGCAGTACCGGACAGGGTTTTGCTTTGGGTCAGCCCCAGCATTTT. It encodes CSTGQGFALGQPQHF.

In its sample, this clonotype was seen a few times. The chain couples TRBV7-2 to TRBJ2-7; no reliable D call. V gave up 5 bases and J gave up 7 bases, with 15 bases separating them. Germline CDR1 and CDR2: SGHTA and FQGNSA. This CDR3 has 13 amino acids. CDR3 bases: TGTGCCAGCAGCCCCCGACCTCTAGGGGAGCAGTACTTC. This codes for CASSPRPLGEQYF.

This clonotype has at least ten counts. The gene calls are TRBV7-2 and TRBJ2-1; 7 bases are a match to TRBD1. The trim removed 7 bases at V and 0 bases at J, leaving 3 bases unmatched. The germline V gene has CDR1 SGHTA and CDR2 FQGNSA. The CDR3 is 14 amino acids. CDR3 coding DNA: TGTGCCAGCACTGGACAGGCCTCCTACAATGAGCAGTTCTTC. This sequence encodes CASTGQASYNEQFF.

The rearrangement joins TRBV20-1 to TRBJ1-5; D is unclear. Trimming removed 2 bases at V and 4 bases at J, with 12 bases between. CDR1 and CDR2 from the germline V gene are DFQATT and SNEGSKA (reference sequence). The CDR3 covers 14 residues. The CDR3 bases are TGCAGTGCTAGACTCTGGGTTGGTAATCAGCCCCAGCATTTT. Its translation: CSARLWVGNQPQHF.

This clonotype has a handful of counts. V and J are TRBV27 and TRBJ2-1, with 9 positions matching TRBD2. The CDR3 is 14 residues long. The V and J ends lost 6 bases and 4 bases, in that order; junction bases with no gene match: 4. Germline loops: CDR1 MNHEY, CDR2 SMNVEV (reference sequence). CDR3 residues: CASRLAGLYNEQFF. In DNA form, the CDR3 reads TGTGCCAGCAGGCTAGCGGGGCTGTACAATGAGCAGTTCTTC.

The DNA for the CDR3 is TGTGCCAGCAGCTTAGAGAGGAGGAAGACCCAGTACTTC. It yields the protein CASSLERRKTQYF. The V and J genes are TRBV7-2 and TRBJ2-5, with D perhaps matching TRBD2 (5 bases). Germline V CDR1 and CDR2: SGHTA, FQGNSA. With 1 base removed from V and 6 bases from J, the gap between germline ends came to 9 bases. The length of the CDR3 is 13 residues.

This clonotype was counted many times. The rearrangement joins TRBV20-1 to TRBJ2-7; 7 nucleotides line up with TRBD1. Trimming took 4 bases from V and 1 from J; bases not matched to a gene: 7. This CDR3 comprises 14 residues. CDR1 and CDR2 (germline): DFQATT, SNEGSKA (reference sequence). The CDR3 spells CSATDRFRSYEQYF. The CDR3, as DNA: TGCAGTGCTACGGACAGGTTCCGATCCTACGAGCAGTACTTC.

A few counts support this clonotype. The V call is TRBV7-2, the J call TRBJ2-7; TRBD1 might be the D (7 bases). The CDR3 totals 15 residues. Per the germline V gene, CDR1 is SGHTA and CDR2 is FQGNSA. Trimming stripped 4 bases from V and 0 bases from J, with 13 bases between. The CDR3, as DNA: TGTGCCAGCAGCTCCTACAGGGGACTCTCCTACGAGCAGTACTTC. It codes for CASSSYRGLSYEQYF.

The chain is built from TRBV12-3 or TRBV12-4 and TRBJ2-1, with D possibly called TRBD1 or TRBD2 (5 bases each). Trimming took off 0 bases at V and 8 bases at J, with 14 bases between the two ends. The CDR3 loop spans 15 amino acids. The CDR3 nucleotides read TGTGCCAGCAGTTTAGCAGCAGGGCGGGTGGATGAGCAGTTCTTC. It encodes CASSLAAGRVDEQFF.

Here the CDR3 reads CASSVEHAYEQYF. The CDR3 region has the DNA TGTGCCAGCAGCGTAGAGCATGCCTACGAGCAGTACTTC. This chain links TRBV9 with TRBJ2-7; D unclear. The CDR3 is 13 residues long. Germline V CDR1 and CDR2: SGDLS, YYNGEE. The V end lost 0 bases, the J end lost 2 bases, and 6 bases lay between the germline ends.

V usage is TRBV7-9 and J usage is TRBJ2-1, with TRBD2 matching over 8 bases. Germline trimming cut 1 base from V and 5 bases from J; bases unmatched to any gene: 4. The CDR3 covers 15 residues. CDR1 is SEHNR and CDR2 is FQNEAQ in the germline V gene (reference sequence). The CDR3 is CASSLVREANNEQFF. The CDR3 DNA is TGTGCCAGCAGCTTAGTGCGGGAGGCTAACAATGAGCAGTTCTTC.

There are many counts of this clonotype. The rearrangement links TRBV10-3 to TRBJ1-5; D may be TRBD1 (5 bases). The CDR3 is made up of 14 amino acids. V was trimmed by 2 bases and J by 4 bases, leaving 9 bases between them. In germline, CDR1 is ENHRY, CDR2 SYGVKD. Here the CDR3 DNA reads TGTGCCATCAGTGAGGGGGCGGTAAATCAGCCCCAGCATTTT. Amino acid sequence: CAISEGAVNQPQHF.

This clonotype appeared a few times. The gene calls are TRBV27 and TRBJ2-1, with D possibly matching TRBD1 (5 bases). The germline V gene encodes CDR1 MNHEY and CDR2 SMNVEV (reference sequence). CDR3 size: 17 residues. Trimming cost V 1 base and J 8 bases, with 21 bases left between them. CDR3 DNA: TGTGCCAGCAGTTTATTAGGCCCGAGGACACAAGGCGATGAGCAGTTCTTC. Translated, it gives CASSLLGPRTQGDEQFF.

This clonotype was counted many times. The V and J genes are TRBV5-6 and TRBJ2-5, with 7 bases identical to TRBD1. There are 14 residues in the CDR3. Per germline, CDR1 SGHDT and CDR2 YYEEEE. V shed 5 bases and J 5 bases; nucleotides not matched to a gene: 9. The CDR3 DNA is TGTGCCAGCAGAGGTCAGGGGGAGACGGAGACCCAGTACTTC. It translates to CASRGQGETETQYF.